This T cell receptor (beta chain) was recovered during a study of early T cells in non-severe SARS-CoV-2 infection. Study in general: RNA in bulk from unsorted whole blood was sequenced, and chains were unpaired.

Worth noting for this clonotype: Its antigen remains unknown.

Attachment of unique molecular identifiers to individual cDNA molecules was performed. MiXCR, applied by TCRdb to the 5' RACE reads, yields one record per CDR3 protein. The table records about 56,000 distinct CDR3 sequences, roughly a tenth of them present only once. Findings and caveats of the study: Matching against VDJdb likely underestimated virus-specific expansions, favoring anti-spike CD8.

Sequences were obtained from whole blood. This receptor was identified in an adult who was a healthcare worker with PCR-confirmed SARS-CoV-2 infection or an uninfected control (not recorded which).

CDR3 loop: CASSQEQVSYEQYF. As DNA, the CDR3 is TGTGCCAGCAGCCAAGAACAGGTCTCCTACGAGCAGTACTTC. The V gene is TRBV4-2, the J gene TRBJ2-7; maybe TRBD1 (5 bases). Germline loops: CDR1 LGHNA, CDR2 YNFKEQ. V was trimmed by 0 bases and J by 0 bases, leaving 6 bases between them. The length of the CDR3 is 14 residues.